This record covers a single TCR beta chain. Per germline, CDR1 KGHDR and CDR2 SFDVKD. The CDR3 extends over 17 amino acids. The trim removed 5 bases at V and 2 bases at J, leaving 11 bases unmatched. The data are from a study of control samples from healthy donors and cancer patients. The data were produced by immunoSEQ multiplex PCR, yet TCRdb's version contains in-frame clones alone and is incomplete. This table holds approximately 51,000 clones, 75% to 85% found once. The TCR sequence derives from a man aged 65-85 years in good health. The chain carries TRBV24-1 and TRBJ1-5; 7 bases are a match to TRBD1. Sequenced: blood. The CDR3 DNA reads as TGTGCCACCAGTGGTACCAGGGGGAGTGATCGCAATCAGCCCCAGCATTTT. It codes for CATSGTRGSDRNQPQHF.